This TCR beta chain derives from a study of Ad26.COV2.S vaccination and SARS-CoV-2 variants (dated by TCRdb to 2020 to 2022). With respect to the entire study: Donors in the vaccine arm were drawn from COV1001, a multicentre, randomized, double-blind, placebo-controlled phase I-IIa trial testing Ad26.COV2.S in healthy adults. Ad26.COV2.S was administered intramuscularly at 5 x 10^10 or 1 x 10^11 viral particles, either as a single shot or as two shots given 56 days apart. TCRbeta repertoire sequencing was used to assess the specificity and breadth of SARS-CoV-2-reactive T cell receptors after Ad26.COV2.S vaccination. A total of some 30 samples were included in the TCR-sequenced set, comprising around 19 Ad26.COV2.S vaccine recipients, 5 placebo recipients and 8 SARS-CoV-2 convalescent individuals. Trial participants were randomized into five groups of five, in which low-dose or high-dose Ad26.COV2.S was given once or twice, or placebo was given on both occasions. Investigators did not know the trial group allocation while performing experiments and assessing outcomes. Broader findings and caveats from the paper: Vaccine and placebo recipients had similar non-spike TCR breadth, a finding consistent with the vaccine containing only spike. Spike-specific TCR breadth was higher in Ad26.COV2.S recipients than in placebo recipients (P = 0.0014). After vaccination, spike-specific CD8+ and CD4+ T cell responses were reported to show substantial breadth. The authors noted that total T cell responses may have been underestimated by the TCR breadth and depth analyses. The study lacked the statistical power to compare responses across vaccine doses or regimens.

TCRbeta CDR3 regions were sequenced with the immunoSEQ Assay. After extraction, genomic DNA underwent amplification by bias-controlled multiplex PCR, followed by high-throughput sequencing. The authors' pipeline ran thus. Collapsing and filtering of sequences were performed to quantify the absolute abundance of each unique TCRbeta CDR3 region. T cell fraction was estimated by normalizing TCRbeta template counts to usable DNA, which was measured by amplifying reference genes present in all nucleated cells. Repertoire TCRs were annotated as SARS-CoV-2-specific by exact matching of V gene, CDR3 amino acid sequence and J gene to a known reactive TCR set. The reference SARS-CoV-2 TCR set came from MIRA and was filtered for enrichment in COVID-19-positive ImmuneCODE repertoires, removing public or cross-reactive TCRs. Drawing on the MIRA antigens, annotated TCRs were analysed further at the level of specific ORF or position within ORF. Depth was the summed frequency of annotated unique rearrangements, while breadth was defined as annotated unique rearrangements over total unique productive rearrangements. TCR breadth was compared between groups using two-sided Wilcoxon rank-sum tests. The table was pulled from immuneACCESS by TCRdb, which kept in-frame rearrangements only. Such tables lose some clones; where checked, under half of the loss comes from unresolved V genes, and the rest has no known cause. V and J calls and clone size are as listed in that table; D and trimming were resolved from the DNA. The sample table contains 350,000 to 500,000 clones; only one count was recorded for approximately 92% of them. The ten largest clones take up around 2.5% of the sample.

V and J are truncated by 3 bases and 3 bases respectively, leaving an intervening sequence of 6 bases. Looking up the germline V gene yields CDR1 MDHEN and CDR2 SYDVKM. The CDR3 runs 12 residues from the cysteine to the phenylalanine. Only the CDR3 portion is preserved as DNA: 36 bases, with reading frame beginning at the first base. About this clone itself: The clone's antigen remains unknown. Base quality data are lacking; no much larger clone is found one base away. Other DNA variants within this sample encode the same CDR3.

The sample's treatment or condition label, in plain terms: 19 received Ad26.COV2.S at low or high dose, single or two shots; about 5 received placebo; per-sample allocation not given. For vaccine and placebo recipients, repertoires were sequenced using samples collected on day 63 after the first injection. Cohort 1b enrolled roughly 25 adults aged 18-55 years at a single site in Boston, USA, between 29 July and 7 August 2020. As a vaccine, Ad26.COV2.S was a replication-incompetent adenovirus type 26 vector that expressed a prefusion-stabilized SARS-CoV-2 spike protein derived from the original Wuhan strain.

The rearranged segments are TRBV28 and TRBJ2-7, with no reliable assignment of the D segment. The sample here was peripheral blood, taken in a trial of Ad26.COV2.S vaccine versus placebo. This clonotype was sampled from a person between 18 and 65 years old who received the Ad26.COV2.S COVID-19 vaccine or a placebo. The bases are TGTGCCAGCAGTTTTCTTAGCTACGAGCAGTACTTC. Translated, this gives CASSFLSYEQYF.